The present T cell receptor (beta chain) was sequenced within a study of immune evolution from preneoplasia to lung adenocarcinoma. This CDR3 is built from 12 residues. CDR1 is SGHRS and CDR2 is YFSETQ in the germline V gene. Here immunoSEQ multiplex PCR was the method, and the copy in TCRdb shows in-frame clones only, minus some. The table lists over 4,000 clones, under 80% of them singletons. A note on this clone: At one of its ends the junction is not consistent with the germline gene, which may arise from a read error. This sample includes further DNA sequences coding for the same CDR3.

Input material: FFPE minimally invasive lung adenocarcinoma tissue. The sequence was collected from a person aged 55-85 years with lung adenocarcinoma. The gene calls are TRBV5-1 and TRBJ2-7, with TRBD1 identical over 8 bases. The CDR3 bases are TGCGCCAGCAGCCCGGAGACAGGGGAATGCTTCTTC. Translation: CASSPETGECFF.